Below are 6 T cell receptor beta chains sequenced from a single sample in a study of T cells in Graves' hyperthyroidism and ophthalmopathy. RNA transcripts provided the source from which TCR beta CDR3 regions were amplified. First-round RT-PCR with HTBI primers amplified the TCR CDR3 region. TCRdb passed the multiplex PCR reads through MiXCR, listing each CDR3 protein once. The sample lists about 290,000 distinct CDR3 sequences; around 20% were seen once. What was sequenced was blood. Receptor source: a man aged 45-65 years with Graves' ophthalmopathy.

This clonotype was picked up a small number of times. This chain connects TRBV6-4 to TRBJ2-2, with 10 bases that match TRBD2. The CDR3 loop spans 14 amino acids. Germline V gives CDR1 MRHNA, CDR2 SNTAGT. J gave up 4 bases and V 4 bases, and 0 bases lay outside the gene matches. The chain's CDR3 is CASSASGSTGELFF. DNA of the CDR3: TGTGCCAGCAGTGCTAGCGGGAGCACCGGGGAGCTGTTTTTT.

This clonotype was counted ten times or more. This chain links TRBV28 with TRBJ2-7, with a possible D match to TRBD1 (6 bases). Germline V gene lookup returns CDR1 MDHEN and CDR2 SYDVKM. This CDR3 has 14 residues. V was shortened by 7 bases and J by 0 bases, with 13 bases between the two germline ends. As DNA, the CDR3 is TGTGCCAGCAATGTTGGACAGAGCTCCTACGAGCAGTACTTC. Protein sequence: CASNVGQSSYEQYF.

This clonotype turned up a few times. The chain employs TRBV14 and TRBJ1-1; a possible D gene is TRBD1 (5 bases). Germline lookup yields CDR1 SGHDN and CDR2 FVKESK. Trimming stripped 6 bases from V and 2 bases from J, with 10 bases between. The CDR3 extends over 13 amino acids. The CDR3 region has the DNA TGTGCCAGCAGTCTACAGGCCAACACTGAAGCTTTCTTT. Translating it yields CASSLQANTEAFF.

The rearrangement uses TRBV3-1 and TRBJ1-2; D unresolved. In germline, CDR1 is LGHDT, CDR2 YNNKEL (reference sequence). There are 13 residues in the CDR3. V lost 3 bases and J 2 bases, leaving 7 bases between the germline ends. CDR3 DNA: TGTGCCAGCAGCCATGGCCTCAACTATGGCTACACCTTC. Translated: CASSHGLNYGYTF.

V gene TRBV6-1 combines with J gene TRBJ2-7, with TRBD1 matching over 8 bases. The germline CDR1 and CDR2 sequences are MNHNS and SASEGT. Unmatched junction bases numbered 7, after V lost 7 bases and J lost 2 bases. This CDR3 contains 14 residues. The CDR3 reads CASTGTGATYEQYF. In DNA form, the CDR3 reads TGTGCCAGCACCGGGACAGGCGCCACCTACGAGCAGTACTTC.

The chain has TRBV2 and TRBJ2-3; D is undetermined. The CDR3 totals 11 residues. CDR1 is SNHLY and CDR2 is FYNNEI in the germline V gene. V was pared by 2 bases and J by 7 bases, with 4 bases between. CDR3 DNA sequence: TGTGCCAGCAGTGAAAACTATACGCAGTATTTT. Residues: CASSENYTQYF. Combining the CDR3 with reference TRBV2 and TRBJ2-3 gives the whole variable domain EPEVTQTPSHQVTQMGQEVILRCVPISNHLYFYWYRQILGQKVEFLVSFYNNEISEKSEIFDDQFSVERPDGSNFTLKIRSTKLEDSAMYFCASSENYTQYFGPGTRLTVL.